These 25 T cell receptor beta chains were all obtained from the same sample, sequenced in a study of regulatory T cells in long-lasting Graves disease. Stated time point: newly diagnosed GD, antithyroid drugs for less than 3 months. Construction of the TCR library relied on RNA isolated from PBMCs. Construction of the TCR beta libraries employed iRepertoire HTBI primers in conjunction with Arm-PCR of CDR3 regions. One entry per CDR3 protein, called by TCRdb with MiXCR from the multiplex PCR reads. Of about 460,000 distinct CDR3 sequences in the sample, about 14% were seen once. The same sample was also used in a study of T cells in Graves' hyperthyroidism and ophthalmopathy.

The sequences come from peripheral blood mononuclear cells (PBMCs), collected at new diagnosis, from a patient treated with antithyroid drugs. These receptors were obtained from a woman aged 45-59 years with Graves disease.

J is TRBJ1-5 and V is TRBV19, with TRBD1 matching 7 bases. Germline assignment: CDR1 LNHDA and CDR2 SQIVND (reference sequence). The CDR3 loop spans 13 amino acids. V dropped 11 bases and J dropped 1; count of bases not matched to a gene: 5. CDR3 amino acids: CASDRVSNQPQHF. Here the CDR3 DNA reads TGTGCCTCAGACAGGGTAAGCAATCAGCCCCAGCATTTT.

The sample holds a few counts of this clonotype. The J gene is TRBJ2-1, the V gene TRBV29-1, with D perhaps matching TRBD1 or TRBD2 (7 bases each). CDR1 is SQVTM, CDR2 ANQGSEA, per germline. The CDR3 is 18 amino acids. Trimming cost V 7 bases and J 0 bases, with 25 bases left between them. The CDR3 here is CSAEGARGRGNSYNEQFF. Here the CDR3 DNA reads TGCAGCGCCGAGGGGGCACGCGGGAGAGGGAACTCCTACAATGAGCAGTTCTTC.

The chain couples TRBV27 to TRBJ2-1, with a possible D match to TRBD1 (6 bases). This CDR3 is built from 16 residues. Trimming stripped 7 bases from V and 0 bases from J, with 16 bases between. Looked up from germline, CDR1 is MNHEY and CDR2 is SMNVEV (reference sequence). The CDR3: CASNLVGGSSYNEQFF. The CDR3 coding sequence is TGTGCCAGCAATCTAGTAGGGGGAAGCTCCTACAATGAGCAGTTCTTC.

This clonotype was counted a few times. The CDR3 region is CASSLARYRKNTGELFF. The CDR3 DNA sequence: TGTGCCAGCAGCTTAGCCCGGTACAGAAAGAACACCGGGGAGCTGTTTTTT. The chain has TRBV11-2 and TRBJ2-2; D unresolved. V lost 1 base to trimming and J lost 1 base, with 13 bases between them. Per the germline V gene, CDR1 is SGHAT and CDR2 is FQNNGV. The CDR3 spans 17 residues.

In this sample, this clonotype turned up many times. The chain employs TRBV5-1 and TRBJ1-4; D not certain. Trimming removed 0 bases at V and 7 bases at J, with 13 bases between. The CDR3 has 15 amino acids. Germline V gives CDR1 SGHRS, CDR2 YFSETQ. CDR3 DNA: TGCGCCAGCAGCTTGGCCAGCACTGGCGGTGAAAAACTGTTTTTT. Amino acid sequence: CASSLASTGGEKLFF.

This clonotype occurred a few times. The gene calls are TRBV11-1 and TRBJ2-2; 7 bases are a match to TRBD1. In germline, CDR1 is SGHAT, CDR2 FQDESV (reference sequence). CDR3 size: 15 residues. Germline trimming cut 5 bases from V and 0 bases from J; bases unmatched to any gene: 3. The CDR3 DNA reads TGTGCCAGCAGCCAGACAGGGACGAACACCGGGGAGCTGTTTTTT. Amino acids: CASSQTGTNTGELFF.

This clonotype was observed at least ten times. The chain links TRBV28 to TRBJ1-3; TRBD1 might be the D (5 bases). Germline V gives CDR1 MDHEN, CDR2 SYDVKM. The CDR3 runs to 14 residues. V lost 5 bases to trimming and J lost 7 bases, with 15 bases between them. In DNA, the CDR3 is TGTGCCAGCAGTCTGACAGTCGTCCCCAACACCATATATTTT. Protein sequence: CASSLTVVPNTIYF.

This clonotype was picked up many times. The chain couples TRBV6-2 or TRBV6-3 to TRBJ1-1, with 8 bases that match TRBD1. Germline CDR1 and CDR2: MNHEY and SVGEGT. The junction had 6 bases not matched to a gene; V was cut back by 2 bases and J by 1 base. This CDR3 contains 16 residues. The CDR3, as DNA: TGTGCCAGCAGTTACACAGGGGGAGTCAAGAACACTGAAGCTTTCTTT. It encodes CASSYTGGVKNTEAFF.

This clonotype was detected many times. Germline is not matched at one junction end, which may reflect a read error. This chain connects TRBV5-1 to TRBJ1-1; the D is unclear. Germline assignment: CDR1 SGHRS and CDR2 YFSETQ. This CDR3 has 13 residues. The CDR3 protein is CASSLGLNTEAFF. For the CDR3, the DNA is TGTGCCAGCAGCTTAGGCCTGAACACTGAAGCTTTCTTT.

This chain uses TRBV10-3 with TRBJ2-2; 9 nucleotides line up with TRBD2. This CDR3 is 15 amino acids long. V lost 4 bases to trimming and J lost 9 bases; unmatched junction nucleotides: 9. The V gene's germline CDR1 is ENHRY and CDR2 SYGVKD. This CDR3 is CAISGGTSSARELFF. Written as DNA, the CDR3 is TGTGCCATCAGTGGAGGGACTAGCTCTGCGAGGGAGCTGTTTTTT.

This clonotype was observed a few times. This CDR3 is CASSQVASDTDTQYF. In DNA, the CDR3 is TGTGCCAGCAGCCAAGTGGCTAGCGACACAGATACGCAGTATTTT. The chain uses TRBV14 and TRBJ2-3, with a weak D call TRBD2 (6 bases). Germline CDR1 is SGHDN and CDR2 is FVKESK. The CDR3 has 15 residues. Trimming removed 1 base from V and 2 bases from J, with 10 bases in between.

This clonotype has a handful of counts. The chain joins TRBV14 to TRBJ2-1; 13 bases are a match to TRBD2. The CDR3 runs 17 residues. Germline assignment: CDR1 SGHDN and CDR2 FVKESK. V trimming: 0 bases; J trimming: 10 bases; junction bases outside the gene matches: 9. CDR3 sequence reads: CASSQDSTSGRAGEQFF. DNA of the CDR3: TGTGCCAGCAGCCAAGATTCAACTAGCGGGAGGGCCGGGGAGCAGTTCTTC.

This clonotype was found a few times. A single base separates this from a much larger clone, so it may be a read error. The chain joins TRBV7-9 to TRBJ2-1; D is ambiguous. The CDR3 contains 15 residues. Per the germline V gene, CDR1 is SEHNR and CDR2 is FQNEAQ (reference sequence). Between the trimmed V and J ends, which lost 11 bases and 6 bases, there was a span of 23 bases. This chain's CDR3 is CAEEMGEVESNEQFF. The CDR3 DNA reads as TGTGCCGAAGAAATGGGCGAAGTTGAAAGCAATGAGCAGTTCTTC.

In its sample, this clonotype was seen a few times. The chain links TRBV19 to TRBJ2-7; 9 nucleotides align to TRBD1. This CDR3 comprises 15 residues. The junction had 7 bases not matched to a gene; V was cut back by 3 bases and J by 4 bases. CDR1 and CDR2 (germline): LNHDA, SQIVND (reference sequence). The CDR3 DNA is TGTGCCAGTAGTATCGCCGGGACAGGGACGTACGAGCAGTACTTC. Amino acid sequence: CASSIAGTGTYEQYF.

V is TRBV5-1 and J is TRBJ2-1, with unresolved D. There are 11 residues in the CDR3. Germline V lookup: CDR1 SGHRS, CDR2 YFSETQ. Trimming pared 4 bases from V and 8 bases from J, leaving 7 bases between. The CDR3 nucleotides are TGCGCCAGCAGCGGTGTCTATGAGCAGTTCTTC. Protein product: CASSGVYEQFF.

This clonotype was counted at least ten times. The genes are TRBV4-1 and TRBJ1-2, with D tentatively TRBD1 (5 bases). Germline assignment: CDR1 MGHRA and CDR2 YSYEKL. The CDR3 totals 19 residues. Trimming removed 1 base from V and 4 bases from J, with 25 bases in between. CDR3 in amino acids: CASSQGVIRRDHDVYGYTF. CDR3 nucleotides: TGCGCCAGCAGCCAAGGGGTGATTCGCCGGGACCACGACGTCTATGGCTACACCTTC.

This clonotype was recorded a few times. The chain has TRBV28 and TRBJ2-7; possibly TRBD1 or TRBD2 for D (5 bases each). The CDR3 runs to 16 residues. Germline CDR1 and CDR2: MDHEN and SYDVKM. V was cut by 5 bases and J by 4 bases, with 21 bases left in between. CDR3 protein: CASSTGRGDAMYEQYF. CDR3 coding DNA: TGTGCCAGCAGTACGGGCCGAGGGGACGCTATGTACGAGCAGTACTTC.

This clonotype was counted between two and nine times. V gene TRBV28 combines with J gene TRBJ2-7; tentative D call: TRBD2 (6 bases). Trimming took off 7 bases at V and 4 bases at J, with 14 bases between the two ends. Germline V gives CDR1 MDHEN, CDR2 SYDVKM. The CDR3 totals 13 residues. CDR3 DNA: TGTGCCAGCACCCATCCGGGGGTTTACGAGCAGTACTTC. Amino acid sequence: CASTHPGVYEQYF.

This clonotype was seen many times. The chain employs TRBV20-1 and TRBJ2-5; 7 bases map to TRBD2. The CDR3 length is 15 residues. Trimming at V came to 3 bases and at J to 10 bases, leaving 17 bases not matched to a gene. The germline V gene encodes CDR1 DFQATT and CDR2 SNEGSKA (reference sequence). Written as DNA, the CDR3 is TGCAGTGCTAGGGGAGCGGGGAGAGATAGAGAAGGCCAGTACTTC. Translating it yields CSARGAGRDREGQYF.

With respect to this clonotype: A read error may explain this, as a much larger clone is one base away. The V gene is TRBV20-1, the J gene TRBJ2-7; D is unresolved. The CDR3 loop spans 14 amino acids. Germline V gene lookup returns CDR1 DFQATT and CDR2 SNEGSKA (reference sequence). CDR3 protein: CSARDRKGAYEQHF. CDR3 nucleotides: TGCAGTGCTAGAGATCGGAAGGGTGCTTACGAGCAGCACTTC.

This clonotype was counted ten times or more. CDR3: CSYAGFSQETQYF. The CDR3, as DNA: TGCAGTTACGCAGGGTTTTCTCAAGAGACCCAGTACTTC. The chain uses TRBV20-1 and TRBJ2-5, with a possible D match to TRBD1 (5 bases). With 8 bases removed from V and 2 bases from J, the gap between germline ends came to 15 bases. The V gene's germline CDR1 is DFQATT and CDR2 SNEGSKA (reference sequence). The CDR3 consists of 13 residues.

This clonotype was observed many times. The chain combines TRBV7-9 with TRBJ2-5; no clear D gene. The V gene's germline CDR1 is SEHNR and CDR2 FQNEAQ (reference sequence). Deletions cut 1 base from V and 0 bases from J, with 6 bases between. CDR3 length: 14 amino acids. CDR3: CASSLGRNQETQYF. The CDR3 nucleotides read TGTGCCAGCAGCTTAGGACGGAACCAAGAGACCCAGTACTTC.

Concerning this clonotype itself: A read error may explain this, as a much larger clone is one base away. CDR3 region: CASSLGQASPPLHF. The CDR3 DNA sequence: TGTGCCAGCAGTTTAGGTCAGGCATCTCCACCCCTCCACTTT. The chain links TRBV27 to TRBJ1-6; D ambiguous. Between the trimmed V and J ends, which lost 2 bases and 11 bases, there was a span of 13 bases. Per germline, CDR1 MNHEY and CDR2 SMNVEV (reference sequence). The CDR3 consists of 14 residues.

Only a few counts were recorded for this clonotype. This chain joins TRBV4-2 and TRBJ1-1, with D unclear. Germline assignment: CDR1 LGHNA and CDR2 YNFKEQ. V lost 5 bases and J lost 3, with 7 bases in between. This CDR3 spans 12 amino acids. DNA for the CDR3: TGTGCCAGCAGCACTCGATACACTGAAGCTTTCTTT. Residues: CASSTRYTEAFF.

This clonotype was counted a few times. CDR3 loop: CAWSVLAGYGELFF. The CDR3, as DNA: TGTGCCTGGAGTGTACTAGCGGGGTACGGGGAGCTGTTTTTT. The chain is built from TRBV30 and TRBJ2-2; 10 positions match TRBD2. The ends lost 0 bases at V and 7 bases at J; junction bases unmatched: 2. Germline CDR1 GTSNPN, CDR2 SVGIG (reference sequence). The CDR3 extends over 14 amino acids.